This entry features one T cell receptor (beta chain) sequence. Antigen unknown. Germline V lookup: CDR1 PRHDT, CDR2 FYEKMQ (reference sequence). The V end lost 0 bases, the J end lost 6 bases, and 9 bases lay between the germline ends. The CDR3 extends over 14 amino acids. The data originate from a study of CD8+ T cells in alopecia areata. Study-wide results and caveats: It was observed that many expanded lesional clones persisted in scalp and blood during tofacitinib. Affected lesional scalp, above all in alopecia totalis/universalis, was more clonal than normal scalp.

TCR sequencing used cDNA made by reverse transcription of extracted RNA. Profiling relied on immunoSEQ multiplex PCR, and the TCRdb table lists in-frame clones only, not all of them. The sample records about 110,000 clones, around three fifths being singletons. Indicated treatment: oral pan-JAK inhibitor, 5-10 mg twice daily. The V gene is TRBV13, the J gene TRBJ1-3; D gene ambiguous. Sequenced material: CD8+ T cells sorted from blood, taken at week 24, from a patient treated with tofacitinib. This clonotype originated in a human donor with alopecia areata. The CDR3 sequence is CASSLGNLENTIYF. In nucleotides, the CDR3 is TGTGCCAGCAGCTTAGGTAACTTGGAAAACACCATATATTTT.